The 8 T cell receptor beta chains in this list originate from one sample, sequenced in a study of blood T cell repertoires in COVID-19. Profiled with immunoSEQ multiplex PCR; TCRdb holds only in-frame clones, not every one. The sample carries over 200,000 clones, over 70% recorded once. Sample: peripheral blood. The source is a woman in her 50s with acute or convalescent COVID-19.

This clone was seen a handful of times. This chain links TRBV27 with TRBJ2-1; possible D gene TRBD1, 6 bases. Germline V gene lookup returns CDR1 MNHEY and CDR2 SMNVEV (reference sequence). The length of the CDR3 is 17 residues. Trimming left V 7 bases short and J 0 bases short, with 19 bases between. CDR3 bases: TGTGCCAGCACTAAACTACAGGGAACTAGCTCCTACAATGAGCAGTTCTTC. It encodes CASTKLQGTSSYNEQFF.

The DNA for the CDR3 is TGTGCCAGCAGCCCATGGGGACAGAACACCGGGGAGCTGTTTTTT. Translation: CASSPWGQNTGELFF. The chain links TRBV28 to TRBJ2-2, with a possible D match to TRBD1 (6 bases). Trimming removed 6 bases at V and 1 base at J, with 12 bases between. Germline CDR1 and CDR2: MDHEN and SYDVKM. The CDR3 has 15 residues.

This CDR3 is CPGGAPNTEAFF. The DNA of the CDR3 is TGCCCCGGGGGGGCTCCGAACACTGAAGCTTTCTTT. This chain uses TRBV5-1 with TRBJ1-1; possibly TRBD1 for D (6 bases). Germline loops: CDR1 SGHRS, CDR2 YFSETQ. The CDR3 contains 12 residues.

The chain joins TRBV10-3 to TRBJ1-3; D might be TRBD1 (6 bases). The germline V gene encodes CDR1 ENHRY and CDR2 SYGVKD. CDR3 length equals 17 residues. V was pared by 1 base and J by 2 bases, with 15 bases between. The CDR3 here is CAISEFGTPNTGNTIYF. The CDR3 DNA reads as TGTGCCATCAGTGAGTTCGGGACACCAAACACTGGAAACACCATATATTTT.

V usage is TRBV27 and J usage is TRBJ1-6; 7 nucleotides match TRBD1. Trimming cost V 6 bases and J 6 bases; bases outside gene matches: 11. Looked up from germline, CDR1 is MNHEY and CDR2 is SMNVEV (reference sequence). The CDR3 is 16 residues long. The DNA for the CDR3 is TGTGCCAGCAGCCGACCTCCGACAGGGATTAATTCACCCCTCCACTTT. This translates into CASSRPPTGINSPLHF.

Worth noting for this clone: The same CDR3 arises from other DNA sequences in this sample as well. Here the CDR3 reads CASSLAGTGLTGELFF. Here the CDR3 DNA reads TGCGCCAGCAGCTTGGCCGGGACAGGGCTCACCGGGGAGCTGTTTTTT. The chain links TRBV5-1 to TRBJ2-2; TRBD1 agrees at 9 bases. This CDR3 is built from 16 residues. The V gene's germline CDR1 is SGHRS and CDR2 YFSETQ. The V gene end was trimmed by 0 bases and the J gene end by 4 bases; junction bases not matched to a gene: 4. The variable domain in full, completed from reference TRBV5-1 and TRBJ2-2, reads KAGVTQTPRYLIKTRGQQVTLSCSPISGHRSVSWYQQTPGQGLQFLFEYFSETQRNKGNFPGRFSGRQFSNSRSEMNVSTLELGDSALYLCASSLAGTGLTGELFFGEGSRLTVL.

The count of this clone is one. The chain has TRBV10-3 and TRBJ2-2; the match to TRBD1 covers 8 bases. This CDR3 comprises 17 residues. Per germline, CDR1 ENHRY and CDR2 SYGVKD. V lost 0 bases, J lost 4 bases, and 7 bases stayed unmatched. This CDR3 reads CAISESMGTGITGELFF. Here the CDR3 DNA reads TGTGCCATCAGTGAGTCGATGGGGACAGGAATCACCGGGGAGCTGTTTTTT.

The rearrangement uses TRBV4-1 and TRBJ2-4; the D is unclear. V was pared by 1 base and J by 5 bases, with 9 bases between. CDR1 MGHRA and CDR2 YSYEKL come from the germline V gene. The CDR3 consists of 14 residues. The CDR3 is CASSQAESQNIQYF. The CDR3 DNA follows: TGCGCCAGCAGCCAAGCGGAGTCTCAAAACATTCAGTACTTC.